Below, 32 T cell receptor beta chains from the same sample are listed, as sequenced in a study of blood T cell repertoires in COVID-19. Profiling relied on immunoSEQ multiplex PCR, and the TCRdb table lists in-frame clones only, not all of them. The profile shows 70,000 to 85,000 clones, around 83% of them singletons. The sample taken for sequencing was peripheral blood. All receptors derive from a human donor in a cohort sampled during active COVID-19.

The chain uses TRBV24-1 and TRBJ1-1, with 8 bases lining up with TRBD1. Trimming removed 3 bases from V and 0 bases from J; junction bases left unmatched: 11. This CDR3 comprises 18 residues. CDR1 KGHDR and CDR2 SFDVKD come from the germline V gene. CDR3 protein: CATSDGARGQALNTEAFF. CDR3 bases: TGTGCCACCAGTGATGGGGCCCGGGGACAGGCTCTGAACACTGAAGCTTTCTTT.

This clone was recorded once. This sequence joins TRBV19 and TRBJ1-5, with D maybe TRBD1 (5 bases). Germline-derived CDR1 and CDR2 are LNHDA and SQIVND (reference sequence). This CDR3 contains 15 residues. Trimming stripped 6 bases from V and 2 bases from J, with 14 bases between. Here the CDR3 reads CASSTGGNGNQPQHF. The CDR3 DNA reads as TGTGCCAGTAGCACCGGGGGGAATGGCAATCAGCCCCAGCATTTT.

The CDR3 loop reads CATSRRSGSNQPQHF. The CDR3 region has the DNA TGTGCCACCAGCAGGCGTTCAGGGAGCAATCAGCCCCAGCATTTT. The chain recombines TRBV15 with TRBJ1-5; D possibly corresponds to TRBD1 (5 bases). The CDR3 spans 15 residues. Germline V gives CDR1 LNHNV, CDR2 YYDKDF (reference sequence). V was trimmed by 3 bases and J by 1 base, leaving 10 bases between them.

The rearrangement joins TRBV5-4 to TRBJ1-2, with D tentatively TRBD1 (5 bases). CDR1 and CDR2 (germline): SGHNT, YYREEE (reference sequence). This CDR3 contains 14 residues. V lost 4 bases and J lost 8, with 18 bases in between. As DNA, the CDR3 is TGTGCCAGCAGCCCCCCTAGGACATCTGCCGGCTACACCTTC. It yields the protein CASSPPRTSAGYTF.

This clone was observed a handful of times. The CDR3 coding sequence is TGTGCCAGCAGCTTGGAGTCGCGGGAGTTAGGAACAGATACGCAGTATTTT. Its translation: CASSLESRELGTDTQYF. The J gene is TRBJ2-3, the V gene TRBV5-5, with TRBD2 matching over 7 bases. This CDR3 comprises 17 residues. Germline trimming cut 0 bases from V and 3 bases from J; bases unmatched to any gene: 10. CDR1 and CDR2 (germline): SGHKS, YYEKEE (reference sequence).

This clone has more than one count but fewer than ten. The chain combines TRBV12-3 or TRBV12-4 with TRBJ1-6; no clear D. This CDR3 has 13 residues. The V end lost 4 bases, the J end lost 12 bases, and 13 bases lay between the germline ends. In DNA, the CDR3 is TGTGCCAGCAGTTCCCCCCCTGGAGAACCCCTCCACTTT. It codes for CASSSPPGEPLHF.

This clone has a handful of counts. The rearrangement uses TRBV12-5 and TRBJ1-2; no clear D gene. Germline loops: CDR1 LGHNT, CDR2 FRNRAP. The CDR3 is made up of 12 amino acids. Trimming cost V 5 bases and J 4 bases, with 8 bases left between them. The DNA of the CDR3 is TGTGCTAGTGGTGACGGACTCTATGGCTACACCTTC. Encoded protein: CASGDGLYGYTF.

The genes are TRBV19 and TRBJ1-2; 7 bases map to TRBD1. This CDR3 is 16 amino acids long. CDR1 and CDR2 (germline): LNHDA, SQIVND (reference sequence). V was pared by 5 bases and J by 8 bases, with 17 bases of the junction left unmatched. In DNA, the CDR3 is TGTGCCAGTAGTTTTCAGCTTCGATCACAGGGGCTCGGCTACACCTTC. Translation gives CASSFQLRSQGLGYTF.

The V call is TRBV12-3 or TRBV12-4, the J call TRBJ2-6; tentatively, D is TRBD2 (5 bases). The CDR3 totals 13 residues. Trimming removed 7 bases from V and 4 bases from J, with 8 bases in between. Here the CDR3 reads CASTRRGANVLTF. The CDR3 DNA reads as TGTGCCAGCACCCGGAGGGGGGCCAACGTCCTGACTTTC.

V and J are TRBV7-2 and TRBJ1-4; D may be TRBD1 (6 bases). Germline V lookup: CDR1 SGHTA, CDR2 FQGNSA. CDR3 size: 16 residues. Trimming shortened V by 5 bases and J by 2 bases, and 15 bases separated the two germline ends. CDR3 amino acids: CASSPRGGLTNEKLFF. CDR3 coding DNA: TGTGCCAGCAGCCCCCGCGGGGGGCTTACTAATGAAAAACTGTTTTTT.

DNA of the CDR3: TGTGCCAGCAGCTTTCCGGGACAGGGGGTGCGCGAGCAGTTCTTC. This gives the protein CASSFPGQGVREQFF. The chain uses TRBV7-2 and TRBJ2-1; 11 nucleotides align to TRBD1. The CDR3 contains 15 residues. The germline CDR1 and CDR2 sequences are SGHTA and FQGNSA. V dropped 3 bases and J dropped 10; count of bases not matched to a gene: 8.

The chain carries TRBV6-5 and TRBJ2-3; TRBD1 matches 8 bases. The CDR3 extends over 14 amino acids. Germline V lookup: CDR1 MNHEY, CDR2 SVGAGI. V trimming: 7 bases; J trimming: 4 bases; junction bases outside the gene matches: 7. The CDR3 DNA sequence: TGTGCCAGCACAGTAGCAGGGGGCCCAGATACGCAGTATTTT. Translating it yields CASTVAGGPDTQYF.

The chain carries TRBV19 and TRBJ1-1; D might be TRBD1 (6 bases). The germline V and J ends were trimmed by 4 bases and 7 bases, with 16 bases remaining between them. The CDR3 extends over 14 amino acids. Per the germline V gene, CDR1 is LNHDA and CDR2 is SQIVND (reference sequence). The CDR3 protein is CASSSQGLGFEAFF. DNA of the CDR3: TGTGCCAGTAGTAGCCAGGGGTTGGGTTTTGAAGCTTTCTTT. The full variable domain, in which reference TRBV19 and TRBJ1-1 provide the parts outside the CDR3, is DGGITQSPKYLFRKEGQNVTLSCEQNLNHDAMYWYRQDPGQGLRLIYYSQIVNDFQKGDIAEGYSVSREKKESFPLTVTSAQKNPTAFYLCASSSQGLGFEAFFGQGTRLTVV.

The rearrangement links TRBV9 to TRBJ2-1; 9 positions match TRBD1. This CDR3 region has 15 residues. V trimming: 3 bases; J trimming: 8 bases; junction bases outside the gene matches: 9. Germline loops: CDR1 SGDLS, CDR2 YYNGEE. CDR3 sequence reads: CASSERTGEGHEQFF. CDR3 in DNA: TGTGCCAGCAGCGAGAGGACAGGGGAGGGGCATGAGCAGTTCTTC.

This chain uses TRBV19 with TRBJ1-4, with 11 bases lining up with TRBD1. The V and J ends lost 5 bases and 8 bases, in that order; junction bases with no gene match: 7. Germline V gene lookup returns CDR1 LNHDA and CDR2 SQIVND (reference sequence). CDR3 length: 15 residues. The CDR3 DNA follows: TGTGCCAGTAGTTCCACTCGGACAGGGGGCGAAAAACTGTTTTTT. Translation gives CASSSTRTGGEKLFF.

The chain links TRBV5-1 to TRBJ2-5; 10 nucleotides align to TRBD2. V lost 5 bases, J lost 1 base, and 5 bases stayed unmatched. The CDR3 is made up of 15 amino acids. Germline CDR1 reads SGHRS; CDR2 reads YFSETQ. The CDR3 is CASSSWTSGQETQYF. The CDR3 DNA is TGCGCCAGCAGTAGTTGGACTAGCGGCCAAGAGACCCAGTACTTC. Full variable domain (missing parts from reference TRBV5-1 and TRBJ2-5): KAGVTQTPRYLIKTRGQQVTLSCSPISGHRSVSWYQQTPGQGLQFLFEYFSETQRNKGNFPGRFSGRQFSNSRSEMNVSTLELGDSALYLCASSSWTSGQETQYFGPGTRLLVL.

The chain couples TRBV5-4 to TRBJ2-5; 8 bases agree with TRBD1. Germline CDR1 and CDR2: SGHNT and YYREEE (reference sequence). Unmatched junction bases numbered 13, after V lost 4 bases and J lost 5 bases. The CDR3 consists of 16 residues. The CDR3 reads CASSPRTGRDVETQYF. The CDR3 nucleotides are TGTGCCAGCAGCCCCAGGACAGGGAGAGATGTGGAGACCCAGTACTTC.

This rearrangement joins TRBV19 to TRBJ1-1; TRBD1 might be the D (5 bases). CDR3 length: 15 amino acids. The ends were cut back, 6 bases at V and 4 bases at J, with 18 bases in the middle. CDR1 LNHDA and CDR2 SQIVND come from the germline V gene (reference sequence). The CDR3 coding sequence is TGTGCCAGTAGCTCTACTGGGATGGGGGGCACTGAAGCTTTCTTT. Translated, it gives CASSSTGMGGTEAFF.

CDR3 DNA: TGTGCCAGCAGCGCCCCCGGGACTAGCGGGAGTGTTGAGCAGTTCTTC. Protein: CASSAPGTSGSVEQFF. The chain uses TRBV5-4 and TRBJ2-1; 14 nucleotides align to TRBD2. Germline CDR1 is SGHNT and CDR2 is YYREEE (reference sequence). J was trimmed by 9 bases and V by 4 bases; bases with no gene match: 9. The CDR3 runs to 16 residues.

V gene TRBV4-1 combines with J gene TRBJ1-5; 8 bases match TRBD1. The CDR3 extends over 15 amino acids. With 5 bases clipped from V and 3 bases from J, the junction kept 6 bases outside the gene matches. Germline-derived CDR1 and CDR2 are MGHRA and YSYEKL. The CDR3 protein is CASSGPDRVNQPQHF. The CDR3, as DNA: TGCGCCAGCAGCGGACCGGACAGGGTCAATCAGCCCCAGCATTTT.

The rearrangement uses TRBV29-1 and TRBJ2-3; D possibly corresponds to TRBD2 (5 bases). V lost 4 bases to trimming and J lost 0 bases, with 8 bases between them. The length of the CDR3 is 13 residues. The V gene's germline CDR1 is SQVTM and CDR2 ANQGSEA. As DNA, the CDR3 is TGCAGCGTTGTGAGGGATAGCACAGATACGCAGTATTTT. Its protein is CSVVRDSTDTQYF.

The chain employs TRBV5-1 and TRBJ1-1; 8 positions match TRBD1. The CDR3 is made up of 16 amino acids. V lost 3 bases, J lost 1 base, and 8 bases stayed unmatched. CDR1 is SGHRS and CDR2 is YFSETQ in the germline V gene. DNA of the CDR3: TGCGCCAGCAGCTCCCAGGGGGCCGGGGGGAACACTGAAGCTTTCTTT. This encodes CASSSQGAGGNTEAFF.

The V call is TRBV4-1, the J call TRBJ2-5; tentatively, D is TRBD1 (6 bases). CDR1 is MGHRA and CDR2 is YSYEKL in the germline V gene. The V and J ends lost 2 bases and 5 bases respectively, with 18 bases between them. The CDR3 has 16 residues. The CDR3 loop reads CASSQPGGGGSETQYF. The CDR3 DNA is TGCGCCAGCAGCCAACCTGGCGGTGGGGGCTCGGAGACCCAGTACTTC.

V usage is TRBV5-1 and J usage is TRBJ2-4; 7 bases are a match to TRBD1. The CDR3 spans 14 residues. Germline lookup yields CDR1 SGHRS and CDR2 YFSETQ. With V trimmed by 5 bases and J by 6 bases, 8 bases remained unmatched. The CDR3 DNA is TGCGCCAGCAGAGCCCCCGGGACAGTAAACATTCAGTACTTC. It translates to CASRAPGTVNIQYF.

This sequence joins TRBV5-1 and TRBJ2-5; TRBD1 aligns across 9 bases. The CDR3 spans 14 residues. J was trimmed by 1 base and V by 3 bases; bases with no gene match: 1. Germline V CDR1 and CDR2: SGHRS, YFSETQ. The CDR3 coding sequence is TGCGCCAGCAGCTGGACAGGGGCCCAAGAGACCCAGTACTTC. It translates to CASSWTGAQETQYF.

The CDR3: CASSRNSGSGDTQYF. CDR3 DNA: TGCGCCAGCAGCCGGAATAGCGGGTCGGGGGATACGCAGTATTTT. The genes are TRBV5-1 and TRBJ2-3, with 7 bases lining up with TRBD2. The length of the CDR3 is 15 residues. From germline, CDR1 is SGHRS and CDR2 YFSETQ. The V segment lost 4 bases and the J segment 6 bases; nucleotides outside the gene matches: 11. Based on the CDR3 plus reference TRBV5-1 and TRBJ2-3, the full variable domain is KAGVTQTPRYLIKTRGQQVTLSCSPISGHRSVSWYQQTPGQGLQFLFEYFSETQRNKGNFPGRFSGRQFSNSRSEMNVSTLELGDSALYLCASSRNSGSGDTQYFGPGTRLTVL.

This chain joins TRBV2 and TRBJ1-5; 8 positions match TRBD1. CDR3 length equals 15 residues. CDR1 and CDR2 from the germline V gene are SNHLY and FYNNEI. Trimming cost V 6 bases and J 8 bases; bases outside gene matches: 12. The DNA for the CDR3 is TGTGCCAGCAGCGCCGGACAGGGTAAGGTAAAGCCCCAGCATTTT. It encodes CASSAGQGKVKPQHF.

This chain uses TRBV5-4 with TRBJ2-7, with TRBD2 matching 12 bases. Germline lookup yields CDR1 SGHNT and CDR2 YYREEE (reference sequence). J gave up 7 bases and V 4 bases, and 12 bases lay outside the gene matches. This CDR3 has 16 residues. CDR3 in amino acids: CASSPELAGGPTEQYF. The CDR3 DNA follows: TGTGCCAGCAGCCCGGAACTAGCGGGAGGCCCCACGGAGCAGTACTTC.

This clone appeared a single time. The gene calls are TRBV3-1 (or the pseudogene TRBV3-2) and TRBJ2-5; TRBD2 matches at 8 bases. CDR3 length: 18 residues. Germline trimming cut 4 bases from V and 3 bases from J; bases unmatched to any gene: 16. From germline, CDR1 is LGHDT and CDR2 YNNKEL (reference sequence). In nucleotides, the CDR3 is TGTGCCAGCAGCCGCACCACGGGGGGGGCGCCGGGTAAAGAGACCCAGTACTTC. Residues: CASSRTTGGAPGKETQYF.

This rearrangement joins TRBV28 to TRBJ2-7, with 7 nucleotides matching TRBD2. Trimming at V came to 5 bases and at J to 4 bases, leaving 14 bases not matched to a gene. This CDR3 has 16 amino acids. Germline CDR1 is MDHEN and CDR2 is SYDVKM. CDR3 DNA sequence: TGTGCCAGCAGTCCCCCCGGACGCGGGGGAGGTTACGAGCAGTACTTC. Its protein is CASSPPGRGGGYEQYF.

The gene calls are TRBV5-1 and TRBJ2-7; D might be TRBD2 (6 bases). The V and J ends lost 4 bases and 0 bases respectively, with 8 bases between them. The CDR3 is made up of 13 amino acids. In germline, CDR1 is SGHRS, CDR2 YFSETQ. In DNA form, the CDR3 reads TGCGCCAGCAGCCGGACTATCTCCTACGAGCAGTACTTC. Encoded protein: CASSRTISYEQYF.

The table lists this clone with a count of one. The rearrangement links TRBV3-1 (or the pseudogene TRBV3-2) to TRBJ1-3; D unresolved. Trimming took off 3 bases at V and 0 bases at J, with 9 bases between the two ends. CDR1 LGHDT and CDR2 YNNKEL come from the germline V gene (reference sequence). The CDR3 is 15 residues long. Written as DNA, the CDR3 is TGTGCCAGCAGCCACGGGGTAGTCTCTGGAAACACCATATATTTT. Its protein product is CASSHGVVSGNTIYF.